The T cell receptor (beta chain) described here comes from a study of post-analysis software for immune sequencing data. On this clonotype itself: Antigen: not known.

General observations from the study: A handful of TRBV segments were more frequent in patients than controls; TRBV5-6, TRBV5-1 and TRBV20-1 belonged to this group.

Libraries were made from TCR beta cDNA, and they carried unique molecular identifiers. MiXCR was run by TCRdb on the PCR reads, yielding one entry per CDR3 protein. The data contain fewer than 850,000 distinct CDR3 sequences, under 60% of them singletons. The CDR3 contains 10 residues. Germline CDR1 and CDR2: DFQATT and SNEGSKA (reference sequence). The sample consisted of blood. The receptor was isolated from a girl under 18 with multiple sclerosis. V is TRBV20-1 and J is TRBJ2-7; maybe TRBD1 (5 bases). The J call is in doubt because the DNA end fits TRBJ2-5 better. CDR3 nucleotide sequence: TGCAGTCTTGCAGGGGAGACCCAGTACTTC. This translates into CSLAGETQYF.